The entry below describes one T cell receptor (beta chain). Original data processing: Scientists estimated how many nucleated cells there were by amplifying reference gene primers. The data were produced by immunoSEQ multiplex PCR, yet TCRdb's version contains in-frame clones alone and is incomplete. D and trimming were read from the DNA, whereas the V and J calls and clone size are those reported in that table. Of about 220,000 clones detected, about four fifths appear once; the ten largest clones hold approximately 2.9%. The data stem from a study of blood T cell repertoires in COVID-19. Study details: Material from acute and convalescent COVID-19 was sourced from the United States, Italy and Spain.

The CDR3 is 14 residues long. Per the germline V gene, CDR1 is SGHAT and CDR2 is FQNNGV. V shed 5 bases and J 4 bases; nucleotides not matched to a gene: 5. The chain has TRBV11-2 and TRBJ1-2; 9 bases align to TRBD1. This TCR came from a woman between 25 and 40 years old who had recovered from COVID-19. Specimen: peripheral blood. The CDR3 DNA reads as TGTGCCAGCAGCCTGGGACAGGGACCCTATGGCTACACCTTC. It yields the protein CASSLGQGPYGYTF.